This T cell receptor beta chain was observed in a study of T cell responses to AZD1222 COVID-19 vaccine. Study conclusions and caveats: Spike-specific TCR breadth and depth grew following two AZD1222 doses. Repertoires were sampled only after the peak T cell response. Only six AZD1222 recipients tested seropositive at baseline.

On this clone: The antigen remains undetermined.

CDR1 and CDR2 from the germline V gene are MNHEY and SMNVEV (reference sequence). Trimming removed 6 bases from V and 3 bases from J, with 26 bases in between. This CDR3 contains 18 residues. Produced via immunoSEQ multiplex PCR; TCRdb's table is partial and in-frame only. The table has about 120,000 clones, roughly 90% seen once. The sequencing here drew on peripheral blood, taken on day 0 of AZD1222 vaccination. V gene TRBV27 combines with J gene TRBJ1-2, with D possibly being TRBD1 (6 bases). This TCR was sampled from an adult in good health. CDR3 nucleotide sequence: TGTGCCAGCAGAACTTCAGGGGCCCAAGCGGAATTCGACTATGGCTACACCTTC. It translates to CASRTSGAQAEFDYGYTF.